These 17 T cell receptor beta chains were all obtained from the same sample, sequenced in a study of OX40 agonist ivuxolimab in advanced cancers. Measured with immunoSEQ multiplex PCR; TCRdb has only the in-frame clones, and not every one. This sample has about 32,000 clones, with approximately 89% found just once. The material sequenced was CD4+ or CD8+ T cells sorted from blood, taken in a trial of the OX40 agonist ivuxolimab. The origin of the receptors is an adult with an advanced solid tumor such as melanoma, head and neck, liver or kidney cancer.

This rearrangement joins TRBV9 to TRBJ1-5; D remains ambiguous. Trimming cost V 4 bases and J 0 bases, with 11 bases left between them. The CDR3 length is 15 residues. The germline V gene encodes CDR1 SGDLS and CDR2 YYNGEE. CDR3 region: CASSFRPGSNQPQHF. CDR3 in DNA: TGTGCCAGCAGCTTCCGCCCGGGTAGCAATCAGCCCCAGCATTTT.

The chain couples TRBV5-1 to TRBJ1-2; perhaps TRBD1 as D (6 bases). The germline V and J ends were trimmed by 0 bases and 4 bases, with 10 bases remaining between them. There are 14 residues in the CDR3. CDR1 is SGHRS, CDR2 YFSETQ, per germline. CDR3 DNA: TGCGCCAGCAGCTTGGACAGGGAGGTCTATGGCTACACCTTC. It encodes CASSLDREVYGYTF.

J is TRBJ2-3 and V is TRBV28, with D uncertain. Germline V lookup: CDR1 MDHEN, CDR2 SYDVKM. The CDR3 length is 14 residues. Trimming left V 2 bases short and J 4 bases short, with 10 bases between. CDR3 loop: CASSLTGIADTQYF. The CDR3 region has the DNA TGTGCCAGCAGTTTAACGGGTATCGCAGATACGCAGTATTTT.

Details on this clone: At one end the junction does not follow the germline gene, possibly because of a read error. The V call is TRBV6-5, the J call TRBJ2-7; the match to TRBD2 covers 7 bases. The CDR3 is 10 amino acids. Germline V gene data show CDR1 as MNHEY and CDR2 as SVGAGI. This CDR3 is CASMGEGPSF. In DNA form, the CDR3 reads TGTGCCAGCATGGGGGAGGGCCCCTCCTTC.

This clone has a handful of counts. The chain recombines TRBV7-6 with TRBJ2-7; 9 nucleotides align to TRBD1. CDR1 SGHVS and CDR2 FNYEAQ come from the germline V gene. The CDR3 consists of 14 residues. After removal of 4 bases from V and 6 bases from J, the junction contained 7 bases not matched to a gene. CDR3 sequence: CASSSGTGSLEQYF. Written as DNA, the CDR3 is TGTGCCAGCAGCTCTGGGACAGGGTCGCTCGAGCAGTACTTC.

The chain carries TRBV7-7 and TRBJ2-5, with unresolved D. The CDR3 extends over 14 amino acids. CDR1 is SSHAT, CDR2 FNYEAQ, per germline (reference sequence). V lost 3 bases, J lost 3 bases, and 11 bases lay in between. CDR3 in DNA: TGTGCCAGCAGCTTCGGTCTGGGAAAAGAGACCCAGTACTTC. Protein sequence: CASSFGLGKETQYF. Full variable domain (outside the CDR3, taken from reference TRBV7-7 and TRBJ2-5): GAGVSQSPRYKVTKRGQDVTLRCDPISSHATLYWYQQALGQGPEFLTYFNYEAQPDKSGLPSDRFSAERPEGSISTLTIQRTEQRDSAMYRCASSFGLGKETQYFGPGTRLLVL.

The chain carries TRBV7-9 and TRBJ2-6; 9 bases map to TRBD2. The CDR3 has 18 residues. The germline CDR1 and CDR2 sequences are SEHNR and FQNEAQ (reference sequence). The V gene end was trimmed by 5 bases and the J gene end by 0 bases; junction bases not matched to a gene: 8. CDR3 protein: CASSQGGLAHSGANVLTF. CDR3 bases: TGTGCCAGCAGCCAGGGGGGACTAGCCCACTCTGGGGCCAACGTCCTGACTTTC.

This clone occurred once. The V gene is TRBV9, the J gene TRBJ2-3; maybe TRBD2 (6 bases). The CDR3 has 16 residues. The germline V gene encodes CDR1 SGDLS and CDR2 YYNGEE. V lost 2 bases and J lost 0, with 13 bases in between. CDR3 sequence: CASSVSGATSTDTQYF. CDR3 in DNA: TGTGCCAGCAGCGTTAGCGGAGCCACTAGCACAGATACGCAGTATTTT.

V and J are TRBV5-4 and TRBJ2-2, with TRBD2 as a possible D gene (6 bases). CDR3 length: 16 amino acids. The V end was cut by 5 bases, the J end by 0 bases, with 14 bases between. In germline, CDR1 is SGHNT, CDR2 YYREEE (reference sequence). The DNA for the CDR3 is TGTGCCAGCAGATCTTGGGGGGAGTCGAACACCGGGGAGCTGTTTTTT. Protein product: CASRSWGESNTGELFF.

This clone appeared a single time. This chain joins TRBV12-2 and TRBJ2-1; the table's D call, TRBD2, has no DNA check behind it. TRBV12-2 counts as a pseudogene. This CDR3 contains 15 residues. CDR3 sequence: CASRSMGLGGNEQFF. CDR3 nucleotide sequence: TGTGCAAGTCGCAGTATGGGACTAGGGGGCAATGAGCAGTTCTTC.

J is TRBJ1-4 and V is TRBV5-4; possible D gene TRBD1, 5 bases. The V and J ends lost 3 bases and 10 bases respectively, with 19 bases between them. There are 15 residues in the CDR3. CDR1 is SGHNT, CDR2 YYREEE, per germline (reference sequence). The CDR3 loop is CASSSMGRSTGKLFF. DNA of the CDR3: TGTGCCAGCAGCTCGATGGGACGCAGCACGGGAAAACTGTTTTTT.

This clone was counted a single time. The chain employs TRBV7-6 and TRBJ2-3, with a weak D call TRBD2 (5 bases). The CDR3 has 16 amino acids. Germline CDR1 reads SGHVS; CDR2 reads FNYEAQ. The germline V and J ends were trimmed by 1 base and 0 bases, with 11 bases remaining between them. In DNA form, the CDR3 reads TGTGCCAGCAGCTTAGTTGGGAGAATAAGCACAGATACGCAGTATTTT. Translated: CASSLVGRISTDTQYF.

The V call is TRBV28, the J call TRBJ1-2; 7 bases are shared with TRBD1. The trim removed 5 bases at V and 2 bases at J, leaving 11 bases unmatched. The CDR3 contains 16 residues. Germline V CDR1 and CDR2: MDHEN, SYDVKM. The CDR3 loop reads CASSLRATGYNYGYTF. The DNA of the CDR3 is TGTGCCAGCAGTCTCCGAGCGACAGGGTACAACTATGGCTACACCTTC.

The chain employs TRBV5-5 and TRBJ2-7; TRBD2 matches 9 bases. The CDR3 totals 14 residues. CDR1 SGHKS and CDR2 YYEKEE come from the germline V gene (reference sequence). The J segment lost 3 bases and the V segment lost 3 bases, leaving 4 bases of the junction unmatched. The CDR3 loop reads CASSSGTSYYEQYF. The CDR3 DNA sequence: TGTGCCAGCAGCTCCGGGACTAGCTACTACGAGCAGTACTTC.

V usage is TRBV27 and J usage is TRBJ2-7; D not certain. CDR1 is MNHEY and CDR2 is SMNVEV in the germline V gene (reference sequence). This CDR3 is 14 amino acids long. With 5 bases removed from V and 7 bases from J, the gap between germline ends came to 18 bases. CDR3 DNA: TGTGCCAGCAGTAAAAGGGCTGTATTAGGGGAGCAGTACTTC. This codes for CASSKRAVLGEQYF.

This clone was counted once. The chain carries TRBV21-1 and TRBJ1-4; TRBD1 is the table's D call and was not checked against the DNA. TRBV21-1 is a pseudogene segment. CDR3 length: 16 amino acids. The CDR3 reads CASSKGPGGQGEKLFF. CDR3 nucleotide sequence: TGTGCCAGCAGCAAAGGGCCAGGGGGACAGGGTGAAAAACTGTTTTTT.

This chain joins TRBV29-1 and TRBJ2-1; 14 bases line up with TRBD2. The CDR3 is 17 residues long. V shed 6 bases, J shed 2 bases, and the junction held 9 bases outside the gene matches. Germline loops: CDR1 SQVTM, CDR2 ANQGSEA. CDR3: CSVMGLAGVSAYNEQFF. Written as DNA, the CDR3 is TGCAGCGTCATGGGACTAGCGGGAGTATCCGCCTACAATGAGCAGTTCTTC.